This section outlines one T cell receptor (beta chain) sequence together with its context. Some clones are missing from TCRdb's copy, which holds only in-frame ones; the method was immunoSEQ multiplex PCR. Counted here are roughly 350,000 clones, approximately 89% occurring once; the ten biggest clones make up about 10%. This sample was included in a study of blood T cell repertoires in COVID-19. The sequenced material came from peripheral blood. The TCR was taken from a woman aged 25 to 45 with COVID-19, enrolled during active disease.

Written as DNA, the CDR3 is TGTGCCACCAGCAGAGGGACTAGCGCCGGAGAGCAGTTCTTC. Protein: CATSRGTSAGEQFF. This chain links TRBV15 with TRBJ2-1, with 9 bases that match TRBD2. J gave up 10 bases and V 1 base, and 5 bases lay outside the gene matches. There are 14 residues in the CDR3. In germline, CDR1 is LNHNV, CDR2 YYDKDF (reference sequence).